This is a list of T cell receptor beta chains from one sample in a study of identical twins. MiXCR, applied by TCRdb to the 5' RACE reads, yields one record per CDR3 protein. The repertoire holds roughly 700,000 distinct CDR3 sequences, with roughly 8% as singletons. This same sample was also part of a study on yellow fever vaccine responses in identical twins.

Sequenced: PBMCs. These TCRs come from a woman younger than 30 in good health. Each CDR3 is given with its conserved first and last residue. The D gene is left open where the match is weak. Expanded clones are given a class, and other clones once, few, many or no size at all.

V	size	D	J	CDR3	DNA
TRBV20-1	few	-	TRBJ1-6	CSASWMGGNSPLHF	TGCAGTGCTAGCTGGATGGGGGGGAATTCACCCCTCCACTTT
TRBV7-9	-	TRBD2	TRBJ2-5	CASSSRTSGETQYF	TGTGCCAGCAGCTCCAGGACTAGCGGGGAGACCCAGTACTTC
TRBV5-1	many	-	TRBJ1-2	CASSLDPNGNYGYTF	TGCGCCAGCAGCTTGGACCCCAACGGAAACTATGGCTACACCTTC
TRBV18	-	TRBD1	TRBJ1-5	CASSSSGTGSLQPQHF	TGTGCCAGCTCATCATCCGGGACAGGGTCCCTTCAGCCCCAGCATTTT
TRBV6-5	-	-	TRBJ2-7	CASSYSARGIYEQYF	TGTGCCAGCAGTTACTCGGCCAGGGGAATCTACGAGCAGTACTTC
TRBV7-3	-	-	TRBJ2-7	CASEPRGWRSYEQYF	TGTGCCAGCGAGCCCAGGGGCTGGCGTTCCTACGAGCAGTACTTC
TRBV12-3/TRBV12-4	few	-	TRBJ1-2	CASSADTPGYTF	TGTGCCAGCAGTGCGGACACTCCTGGCTACACCTTC
TRBV6-1	-	-	TRBJ2-3	CASSDYSTTDTQYF	TGTGCCAGCAGTGACTACTCTACCACAGATACGCAGTATTTT
TRBV7-2	-	-	TRBJ2-7	CASSLGGSLLEQYF	TGTGCCAGCAGCTTAGGGGGGTCCCTCCTGGAGCAGTACTTC
TRBV12-3/TRBV12-4	-	-	TRBJ2-3	CASSLVAGAYTDTQYF	TGTGCCAGCAGTTTAGTGGCGGGGGCCTACACAGATACGCAGTATTTT
TRBV2	-	-	TRBJ2-2	CASREAPSNTGELFF	TGTGCCAGCAGGGAAGCCCCTTCGAACACCGGGGAGCTGTTTTTT
TRBV12-3/TRBV12-4	many	-	TRBJ1-5	CASSLGSSPPQHF	TGTGCCAGCAGTTTGGGATCTTCCCCACCACAGCATTTT
TRBV29-1	few	TRBD1	TRBJ2-5	CSVGQGRGGETQYF	TGCAGCGTAGGACAGGGGCGAGGGGGGGAGACCCAGTACTTC
TRBV29-1	few	TRBD2	TRBJ2-7	CSVEYGTSGRSEQYF	TGCAGCGTTGAATACGGGACTAGCGGGAGGTCCGAGCAGTACTTC
TRBV20-1	-	-	TRBJ2-6	CCVRGSERGSGANVLTF	TGCTGTGTTCGGGGTAGTGAAAGGGGGTCTGGGGCCAACGTCCTGACTTTC
TRBV6-2/TRBV6-3	-	-	TRBJ2-2	CASSYSWRTGELFF	TGTGCCAGCAGTTACTCTTGGCGCACCGGGGAGCTGTTTTTT
TRBV30	-	-	TRBJ2-1	CAWSLDAYNEQFF	TGTGCCTGGAGTCTAGATGCCTACAATGAGCAGTTCTTC
TRBV12-3/TRBV12-4	-	-	TRBJ1-2	CASSLALRQSPGYTF	TGTGCCAGCAGTTTAGCGCTCAGACAGTCACCGGGCTACACCTTC
TRBV10-1	-	TRBD2	TRBJ2-2	CASSEELREWAGELFF	TGCGCCAGCAGTGAGGAATTGCGGGAGTGGGCCGGGGAGCTGTTTTTT
TRBV20-1	-	-	TRBJ2-1	CSADFTEISYNEQFF	TGCAGTGCTGACTTTACAGAGATCTCCTACAATGAGCAGTTCTTC
TRBV28	few	TRBD2	TRBJ2-2	CASSFWLAGAGELFF	TGTGCCAGCAGTTTCTGGCTAGCGGGGGCCGGGGAGCTGTTTTTT
TRBV20-1	many	TRBD2	TRBJ2-3	CSARDPKLAGVGTDTQYF	TGCAGTGCTAGAGACCCCAAACTAGCGGGTGTGGGCACAGATACGCAGTATTTT
TRBV24-1	-	-	TRBJ2-5	CATRGSGEETQYF	TGTGCCACACGAGGCTCTGGCGAAGAGACCCAGTACTTC
TRBV29-1	many	TRBD2	TRBJ2-3	CSVYGGGDTQYF	TGCAGCGTCTATGGGGGGGGAGATACGCAGTATTTT
TRBV5-8	-	TRBD1	TRBJ2-7	CASRPGQGDYEQYF	TGTGCCAGCAGACCTGGACAGGGGGACTACGAGCAGTACTTC
TRBV4-3	few	-	TRBJ2-2	CASSQEVFRTLNIGELFF	TGCGCCAGCAGCCAAGAAGTATTCAGGACATTAAATATCGGGGAGCTGTTTTTT
TRBV7-9	-	-	TRBJ2-5	CASSPVGQTQYF	TGTGCCAGCAGCCCCGTCGGGCAGACCCAGTACTTC
TRBV20-1	few	TRBD2	TRBJ2-7	CSASQLAAYEQYF	TGCAGTGCTAGTCAGCTAGCGGCCTACGAGCAGTACTTC
TRBV5-1	few	-	TRBJ2-7	CASRESPGNPYEQYF	TGCGCCAGCAGGGAATCTCCGGGGAACCCATACGAGCAGTACTTC
TRBV5-6	few	TRBD2	TRBJ2-4	CASSKEGRGGGYF	TGTGCCAGCAGCAAAGAAGGGAGGGGTGGAGGATACTTC
TRBV9	many	-	TRBJ2-1	CASSVGGLRGRWDNEQFF	TGTGCCAGCAGCGTAGGGGGTCTCAGGGGGAGGTGGGACAATGAGCAGTTCTTC
TRBV11-2	many	-	TRBJ1-1	CASSTGLPFPAFF	TGTGCCAGCAGCACGGGTCTCCCCTTCCCAGCTTTCTTT
TRBV4-2	-	-	TRBJ2-3	CASSRQARGGATDTQYF	TGTGCCAGCAGCCGTCAAGCCAGGGGAGGGGCCACAGATACGCAGTATTTT
TRBV5-6	-	-	TRBJ2-7	CASSLDSPHEQYF	TGTGCCAGCAGCCTGGACAGTCCCCACGAGCAGTACTTC
TRBV6-5	-	-	TRBJ2-3	CASSYVGGSADTQYF	TGTGCCAGCAGTTACGTGGGGGGCTCCGCAGATACGCAGTATTTT
TRBV6-2/TRBV6-3	-	-	TRBJ1-1	CASSLLGTRAEAFF	TGTGCCAGCAGCTTACTTGGGACACGCGCTGAAGCTTTCTTT
TRBV7-9	few	-	TRBJ2-3	CASSLIPPDTQYF	TGTGCCAGCAGCTTAATTCCTCCAGATACGCAGTATTTT
TRBV5-1	few	-	TRBJ2-5	CASYRERETQYF	TGCGCCAGCTACAGGGAACGGGAGACCCAGTACTTC
TRBV7-8	many	-	TRBJ2-7	CASSLLGGRSDEQYF	TGTGCCAGCAGCTTACTTGGGGGGCGTAGCGACGAGCAGTACTTC
TRBV25-1	-	-	TRBJ2-1	CATLLDGGNEQFF	TGTGCCACCCTTCTGGACGGGGGCAACGAGCAGTTCTTC
TRBV11-2	many	TRBD2	TRBJ2-1	CASSFGVGLAEGEQFF	TGTGCCAGCAGCTTCGGGGTCGGGCTAGCGGAAGGTGAGCAGTTCTTC
TRBV7-3	-	-	TRBJ2-1	CASSLLIGQFNEQFF	TGTGCCAGCAGCTTACTGATCGGACAGTTCAATGAGCAGTTCTTC
TRBV2	many	-	TRBJ2-2	CASGRTGELFF	TGTGCCAGCGGCAGGACCGGGGAGCTGTTTTTT
TRBV20-1	-	-	TRBJ1-6	CSADPRPLHF	TGCAGTGCTGACCCCCGCCCCCTCCACTTT
TRBV20-1	-	TRBD2	TRBJ2-7	CSASRLAETYEQYF	TGCAGTGCTAGCCGACTAGCTGAAACCTACGAGCAGTACTTC
TRBV9	-	-	TRBJ1-2	CASSVGGPPNYGYTF	TGTGCCAGCAGCGTAGGGGGACCTCCTAACTATGGCTACACCTTC
TRBV15	few	-	TRBJ1-1	CATSRDEDTEAFF	TGTGCCACCAGCAGAGACGAGGACACTGAAGCTTTCTTT
TRBV24-1	-	-	TRBJ2-1	CATSDSRASDYNEQFF	TGTGCCACCAGTGATTCCCGGGCTAGCGACTACAATGAGCAGTTCTTC
TRBV18	few	TRBD1	TRBJ2-7	CASTTGGSSYEQYF	TGTGCCAGCACTACAGGGGGCTCCTCCTACGAGCAGTACTTC
TRBV21-1	few	-	TRBJ2-2	CASSNTRQGATGELFF	TGTGCCAGCAGCAATACAAGACAGGGGGCCACCGGGGAGCTGTTTTTT
TRBV7-9	many	-	TRBJ2-1	CASSAGPDRIFNNEQFF	TGTGCCAGCAGCGCGGGACCCGACAGGATATTCAACAATGAGCAGTTCTTC
TRBV3-1	-	TRBD1	TRBJ2-1	CASSPGTYRGEQFF	TGTGCCAGCAGCCCCGGGACGTACAGGGGAGAGCAGTTCTTC
TRBV12-3/TRBV12-4	-	TRBD2	TRBJ2-5	CASSSSGTSEETQYF	TGTGCCAGCAGTTCTTCCGGGACTAGCGAAGAGACCCAGTACTTC
TRBV21-1	-	-	TRBJ2-1	CASSNAGPISSYNEQFF	TGTGCCAGCAGCAACGCGGGGCCGATTAGCTCCTACAATGAGCAGTTCTTC
TRBV5-8	few	TRBD1	TRBJ2-4	CASSSGGRNNIQYF	TGTGCCAGCAGCTCAGGGGGCAGAAATAACATTCAGTACTTC
TRBV20-1	-	TRBD1	TRBJ2-7	CSARNGTGNYEQYF	TGCAGTGCTAGAAACGGGACAGGCAACTACGAGCAGTACTTC